This TCR beta chain was retrieved from a study of CD8 T cells in ankylosing spondylitis. The TCR beta libraries were generated through quantitative 5'-RACE incorporating molecular barcodes. TCRdb reprocessed the 5' RACE reads with MiXCR, giving one entry per CDR3 protein. The data hold 150,000 to 200,000 distinct CDR3 sequences, with 10% to 15% observed a single time. Germline lookup yields CDR1 ENHRY and CDR2 SYGVKD. The CDR3 totals 15 residues. The V segment lost 7 bases and the J segment 2 bases; nucleotides outside the gene matches: 9. About this clonotype itself: The antigen is unknown.

Points from the study as a whole: Earlier work had already found some motif variants in reactive arthritis synovial fluid and blood.

The clonotype comes from a female donor with ankylosing spondylitis or in good health (not recorded which). The chain recombines TRBV10-3 with TRBJ2-3; 7 bases are a match to TRBD1. The sample consisted of blood, either unsorted or a sorted T cell fraction (not recorded which). The CDR3 region has the DNA TGTGCCATCAAGGACCGGGACAGCCTCACAGATACGCAGTATTTT. Residues: CAIKDRDSLTDTQYF.